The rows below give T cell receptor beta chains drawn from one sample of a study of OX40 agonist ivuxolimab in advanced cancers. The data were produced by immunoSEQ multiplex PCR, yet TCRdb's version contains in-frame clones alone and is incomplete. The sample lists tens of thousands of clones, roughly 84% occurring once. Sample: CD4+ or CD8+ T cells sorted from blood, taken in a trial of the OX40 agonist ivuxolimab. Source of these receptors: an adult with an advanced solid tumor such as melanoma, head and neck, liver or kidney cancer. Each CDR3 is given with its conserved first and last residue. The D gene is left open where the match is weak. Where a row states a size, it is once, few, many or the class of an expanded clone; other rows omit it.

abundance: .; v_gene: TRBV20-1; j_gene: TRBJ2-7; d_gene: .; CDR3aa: CSARRFHEQYF; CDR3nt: TGCAGTGCTAGAAGGTTCCACGAGCAGTACTTC
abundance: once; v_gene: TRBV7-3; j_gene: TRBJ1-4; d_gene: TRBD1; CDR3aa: CASSLTGGRGEKLFF; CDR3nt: TGTGCCAGCAGCCTGACAGGGGGAAGAGGAGAAAAACTGTTTTTT
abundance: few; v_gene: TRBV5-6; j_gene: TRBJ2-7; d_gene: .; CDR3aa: CASSSLWDFSSYEQYF; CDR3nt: TGTGCCAGCAGCTCCCTGTGGGACTTCAGCTCCTACGAGCAGTACTTC
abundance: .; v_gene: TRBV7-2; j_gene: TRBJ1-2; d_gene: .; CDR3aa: CASSTDSNYGYTF; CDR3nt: TGTGCCAGCAGCACGGACAGCAACTATGGCTACACCTTC
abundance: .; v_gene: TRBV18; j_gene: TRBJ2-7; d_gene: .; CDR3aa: CASSPISGASYEQYF; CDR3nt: TGTGCCAGCTCACCGATCTCGGGAGCCTCCTACGAGCAGTACTTC
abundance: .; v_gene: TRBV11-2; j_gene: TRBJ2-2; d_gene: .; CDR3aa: CASSRQTLNTGELFF; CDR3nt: TGTGCCAGCAGCCGGCAAACCCTGAACACCGGGGAGCTGTTTTTT
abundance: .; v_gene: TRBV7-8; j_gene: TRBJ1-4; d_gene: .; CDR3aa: CASSPSVFF; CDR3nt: TGTGCCAGCAGCCCTTCGGTGTTTTTT
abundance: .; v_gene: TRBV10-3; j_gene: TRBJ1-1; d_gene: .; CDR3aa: CAIRPKRDTEAFF; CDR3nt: TGTGCCATCAGACCAAAGCGGGACACTGAAGCTTTCTTT
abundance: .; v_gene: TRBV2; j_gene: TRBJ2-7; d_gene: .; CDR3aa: CASSEAGTYQYEQYF; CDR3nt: TGTGCCAGCAGTGAAGCGGGGACCTACCAGTACGAGCAGTACTTC
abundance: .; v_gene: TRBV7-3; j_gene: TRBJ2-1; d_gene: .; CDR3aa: CASSPGSYNEQFF; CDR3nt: TGTGCCAGCAGCCCCGGCTCTTACAATGAGCAGTTCTTC
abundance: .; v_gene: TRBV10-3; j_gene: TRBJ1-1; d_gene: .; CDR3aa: CAIRPRTSNTEAFF; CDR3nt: TGTGCCATCAGACCCCGCACTTCGAACACTGAAGCTTTCTTT
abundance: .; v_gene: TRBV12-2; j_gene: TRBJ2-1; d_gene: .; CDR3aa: CASRFGGRLGLAGNEQFF; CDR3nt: TGTGCAAGTCGCTTCGGAGGTAGACTGGGACTAGCGGGCAATGAGCAGTTCTTC
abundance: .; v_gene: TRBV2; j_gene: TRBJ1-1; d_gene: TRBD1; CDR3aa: CASTPTGQGTEAFF; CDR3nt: TGTGCCAGCACCCCGACAGGGCAAGGTACTGAAGCTTTCTTT
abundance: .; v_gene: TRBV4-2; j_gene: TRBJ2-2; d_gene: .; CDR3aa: CASSQEDSDSTGELFF; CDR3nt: TGTGCCAGCAGCCAGGAGGACAGTGACTCTACCGGGGAGCTGTTTTTT